Below are 27 T cell receptor beta chains sequenced from a single sample in a study of blood T cell repertoires in COVID-19. The table came from immunoSEQ multiplex PCR; TCRdb's copy has only in-frame clones and leaves some out. The table lists some 100,000 clones, approximately 87% of them singletons. Sequenced material: peripheral blood. The receptor source for this set is a human donor with active COVID-19. The donor label of this sample is uncertain.

This clone was detected once. The genes are TRBV6-2 or TRBV6-3 and TRBJ2-7; D possibly corresponds to TRBD2 (5 bases). The CDR3 has 16 residues. Germline CDR1 is MNHEY and CDR2 is SVGEGT. V was cut by 0 bases and J by 2 bases, with 14 bases left in between. The CDR3 nucleotides read TGTGCCAGCAGTTACTCTATACGGGAACCAACCTACGAGCAGTACTTC. Translated, it gives CASSYSIREPTYEQYF.

This clone was found once. The chain links TRBV6-6 to TRBJ1-4; D is unresolved. V lost 2 bases and J 5 bases, leaving 3 bases between the germline ends. Per the germline V gene, CDR1 is MNHNY and CDR2 is SVGAGI (reference sequence). The CDR3 is made up of 12 amino acids. The CDR3 spells CASSYINEKLFF. The DNA of the CDR3 is TGTGCCAGCAGTTACATAAATGAAAAACTGTTTTTT.

The chain recombines TRBV13 with TRBJ1-4, with D uncertain. The CDR3 runs 12 residues. CDR1 is PRHDT, CDR2 FYEKMQ, per germline (reference sequence). Trimming pared 3 bases from V and 6 bases from J, leaving 5 bases between. The CDR3 region has the DNA TGTGCCAGCAGCTTGTCAGATGAAAAACTGTTTTTT. Its translation: CASSLSDEKLFF.

The genes are TRBV4-2 and TRBJ2-5, with TRBD1 matching 9 bases. CDR1 and CDR2 from the germline V gene are LGHNA and YNFKEQ. CDR3 size: 21 residues. Germline trimming cut 0 bases from V and 5 bases from J; bases unmatched to any gene: 22. DNA for the CDR3: TGTGCCAGCAGCCAAGATTTGGGGACCGTGGGTGACAGGGGGTTTGTGGAGACCCAGTACTTC. Amino acids: CASSQDLGTVGDRGFVETQYF.

This chain uses TRBV9 with TRBJ1-5, with 8 bases aligning to TRBD1. Per germline, CDR1 SGDLS and CDR2 YYNGEE. This CDR3 is built from 15 residues. With V trimmed by 4 bases and J by 5 bases, 8 bases remained unmatched. The CDR3 here is CASSYGQGGDQPQHF. Written as DNA, the CDR3 is TGTGCCAGCAGCTATGGACAGGGAGGGGATCAGCCCCAGCATTTT.

The rearrangement uses TRBV7-3 and TRBJ1-6, with D maybe TRBD1 (5 bases). CDR3 length: 14 residues. V was pared by 5 bases and J by 8 bases, with 13 bases between. Per the germline V gene, CDR1 is SGHTA and CDR2 is FQGTGA. CDR3 loop: CASSGRGWDSPLHF. The CDR3 DNA reads TGTGCCAGCAGCGGAAGGGGCTGGGATTCACCCCTCCACTTT.

The chain combines TRBV7-2 with TRBJ1-2; weak D call: TRBD1 (5 bases). The germline V gene has CDR1 SGHTA and CDR2 FQGNSA. The CDR3 totals 14 residues. The V gene lost 5 bases and the J gene lost 8 bases, with 18 bases spanning the gap. The CDR3 protein is CASSPKRQGGGYTF. The CDR3 coding sequence is TGTGCCAGCAGCCCTAAGCGTCAGGGCGGCGGCTACACCTTC.

The gene calls are TRBV16 and TRBJ2-7, with D tentatively TRBD2 (6 bases). Looked up from germline, CDR1 is KGHSY and CDR2 is FQNENV. This CDR3 is 16 amino acids long. Trimming left V 2 bases short and J 3 bases short, with 17 bases between. The CDR3 DNA sequence: TGTGCCAGCAGCCAAAAGACTAGGCCGAGCTTCTACGAGCAGTACTTC. It specifies CASSQKTRPSFYEQYF.

The J gene is TRBJ1-2, the V gene TRBV28; no definite D call. The V gene lost 3 bases and the J gene lost 2 bases, with 4 bases spanning the gap. CDR1 is MDHEN and CDR2 is SYDVKM in the germline V gene. The CDR3 runs to 12 residues. The CDR3 region is CASSFRNYGYTF. The CDR3 DNA reads TGTGCCAGCAGTTTCAGGAACTATGGCTACACCTTC.

This clone has only one observation. The chain carries TRBV6-2 or TRBV6-3 and TRBJ2-4, with TRBD2 identical over 7 bases. Germline loops: CDR1 MNHEY, CDR2 SVGEGT. V lost 5 bases and J lost 7; bases outside the gene matches: 14. The CDR3 has 16 residues. DNA for the CDR3: TGTGCCAGCAGTCCAACCCAGGGAGCGGGGTCTAACATTCAGTACTTC. Translated: CASSPTQGAGSNIQYF.

The CDR3 loop reads CASSEALGGGYTDTQYF. The CDR3 coding sequence is TGTGCCAGCAGTGAAGCCCTTGGGGGGGGCTACACAGATACGCAGTATTTT. The rearrangement joins TRBV2 to TRBJ2-3; tentative D call: TRBD2 (7 bases). The CDR3 sequence is 17 residues long. CDR1 and CDR2 from the germline V gene are SNHLY and FYNNEI. Trimming stripped 0 bases from V and 2 bases from J, with 15 bases between.

The gene calls are TRBV27 and TRBJ2-3, with TRBD1 matching 9 bases. This CDR3 is 17 amino acids long. Germline-derived CDR1 and CDR2 are MNHEY and SMNVEV (reference sequence). V lost 5 bases and J lost 4; bases outside the gene matches: 13. CDR3 protein: CASSLMTGTGNADTQYF. Written as DNA, the CDR3 is TGTGCCAGCAGTCTAATGACCGGGACAGGGAACGCAGATACGCAGTATTTT.

The chain links TRBV21-1 to TRBJ2-1; TRBD2 is the table's D call and was not checked against the DNA. TRBV21-1 is a pseudogene locus. The CDR3 extends over 15 amino acids. CDR3 nucleotide sequence: TGTGCCAGCAGCAAAGCAATGACAGCGCGGGGTGAGCAGTTCTTC. Translating gives CASSKAMTARGEQFF.

The chain uses TRBV9 and TRBJ2-3, with 8 positions matching TRBD1. The CDR3 has 15 amino acids. Germline V lookup: CDR1 SGDLS, CDR2 YYNGEE. With 0 bases clipped from V and 4 bases from J, the junction kept 4 bases outside the gene matches. CDR3 nucleotides: TGTGCCAGCAGCGTAGGACAGGGGAATTCAGATACGCAGTATTTT. Its translation: CASSVGQGNSDTQYF.

The chain uses TRBV7-2 and TRBJ1-2, with 9 positions matching TRBD1. The V gene's germline CDR1 is SGHTA and CDR2 FQGNSA. V lost 5 bases and J lost 4; bases outside the gene matches: 2. The length of the CDR3 is 13 residues. The CDR3 reads CASSPDRGYGYTF. For the CDR3, the DNA is TGTGCCAGCAGCCCGGACAGGGGCTATGGCTACACCTTC.

The J gene is TRBJ1-1, the V gene TRBV6-2 or TRBV6-3, with unresolved D. CDR1 is MNHEY and CDR2 is SVGEGT in the germline V gene. The CDR3 runs to 17 residues. Trimming stripped 5 bases from V and 0 bases from J, with 19 bases between. The chain's CDR3 is CASSNLQISSMNTEAFF. The CDR3 coding sequence is TGTGCCAGCAGTAACCTACAGATTTCTTCGATGAACACTGAAGCTTTCTTT.

The J gene is TRBJ1-1, the V gene TRBV4-3, with D tentatively TRBD1 (6 bases). V lost 6 bases and J lost 4, with 15 bases in between. CDR3 size: 14 residues. CDR1 LGHNA and CDR2 YSLEER come from the germline V gene. The CDR3 DNA sequence: TGCGCCAGCAGAGGGAACAGGGTGGGCACTGAAGCTTTCTTT. Translation: CASRGNRVGTEAFF.

This chain joins TRBV10-2 and TRBJ1-4, with D perhaps TRBD1 (6 bases). Per germline, CDR1 WSHSY and CDR2 SAAADI. This CDR3 is 16 amino acids long. V dropped 3 bases and J dropped 4 bases, with 15 bases sitting between them. The CDR3 coding sequence is TGCGCCAGCAGTGATACGGGGGCGGGAGGTAATGAAAAACTGTTTTTT. Translation: CASSDTGAGGNEKLFF.

The V and J genes are TRBV4-1 and TRBJ1-4, with a possible D match to TRBD1 (6 bases). Germline assignment: CDR1 MGHRA and CDR2 YSYEKL. V gave up 3 bases and J gave up 16 bases, with 12 bases separating them. This CDR3 is built from 11 residues. The CDR3: CASSQSGTRFF. In nucleotides, the CDR3 is TGCGCCAGCAGCCAGTCCGGGACACGGTTTTTT.

The gene calls are TRBV28 and TRBJ2-7; D perhaps matches TRBD1 (5 bases). V lost 6 bases and J lost 2, with 11 bases in between. Germline V lookup: CDR1 MDHEN, CDR2 SYDVKM. The CDR3 spans 13 residues. CDR3 protein: CASRGPATYEQYF. For the CDR3, the DNA is TGTGCCAGCAGGGGGCCGGCTACCTACGAGCAGTACTTC.

The chain has TRBV15 and TRBJ2-7, with D possibly matching TRBD1 (5 bases). CDR1 is LNHNV, CDR2 YYDKDF, per germline (reference sequence). V was clipped by 0 bases and J by 0 bases, with 12 bases between them. The CDR3 loop spans 16 amino acids. CDR3 sequence (DNA): TGTGCCACCAGCAGAGATTTGGGGCAGCGCTCCTACGAGCAGTACTTC. Amino acid sequence: CATSRDLGQRSYEQYF.

The chain couples TRBV7-3 to TRBJ1-1; D is unclear. The germline gives CDR1 SGHTA, CDR2 FQGTGA. V was cut by 0 bases and J by 6 bases, with 11 bases left in between. The CDR3 consists of 14 residues. The CDR3 sequence: CASSLTPTEAEAFF. CDR3 nucleotide sequence: TGTGCCAGCAGCTTAACGCCTACTGAAGCTGAAGCTTTCTTT. Complete variable domain (other parts from reference TRBV7-3 and TRBJ1-1): GAGVSQTPSNKVTEKGKYVELRCDPISGHTALYWYRQSLGQGPEFLIYFQGTGAADDSGLPNDRFFAVRPEGSVSTLKIQRTERGDSAVYLCASSLTPTEAEAFFGQGTRLTVV.

The chain has TRBV9 and TRBJ1-1; no clear D. Trimming took off 4 bases at V and 4 bases at J, with 8 bases between the two ends. The CDR3 is 12 amino acids. Looked up from germline, CDR1 is SGDLS and CDR2 is YYNGEE. For the CDR3, the DNA is TGTGCCAGCAGCCCGCGGGGCACTGAAGCTTTCTTT. Translation: CASSPRGTEAFF.

The chain joins TRBV19 to TRBJ1-5, with 8 bases lining up with TRBD1. J was trimmed by 0 bases and V by 6 bases; bases with no gene match: 7. This CDR3 has 16 amino acids. The germline V gene has CDR1 LNHDA and CDR2 SQIVND (reference sequence). CDR3 region: CASRDRVSYSNQPQHF. In DNA, the CDR3 is TGTGCCAGTAGGGACAGGGTTTCTTATAGCAATCAGCCCCAGCATTTT.

J is TRBJ1-1 and V is TRBV2, with D maybe TRBD1 (5 bases). Per the germline V gene, CDR1 is SNHLY and CDR2 is FYNNEI. The CDR3 sequence is 14 residues long. V gave up 7 bases and J gave up 5 bases, with 17 bases separating them. Here the CDR3 reads CASTEWGGSTEAFF. The CDR3 coding sequence is TGTGCCAGCACCGAGTGGGGGGGGAGTACTGAAGCTTTCTTT.

The chain uses TRBV5-4 and TRBJ2-1; TRBD2 matches 11 bases. This CDR3 is 15 amino acids long. The junction had 7 bases not matched to a gene; V was cut back by 5 bases and J by 6 bases. Germline V gives CDR1 SGHNT, CDR2 YYREEE (reference sequence). The CDR3 DNA reads as TGTGCCAGCAGATCCGGGACTAGCGGACTCAATGAGCAGTTCTTC. Protein product: CASRSGTSGLNEQFF.

This clone was observed a handful of times. This chain uses TRBV6-2 or TRBV6-3 with TRBJ2-5; possibly TRBD1 for D (5 bases). Germline V gene sequence: CDR1 MNHEY, CDR2 SVGEGT. This CDR3 spans 13 amino acids. V lost 6 bases, J lost 5 bases, and 13 bases lay in between. The CDR3 nucleotides read TGTGCCAGCAGGCCTCAGGGTGAGGAGACCCAGTACTTC. As protein: CASRPQGEETQYF.